A selection of T cell receptor beta chains follows, all from one sample in a study of control samples from healthy donors and cancer patients. The protocol was immunoSEQ multiplex PCR, while the TCRdb copy is restricted to in-frame clones and leaves out a portion. The profile covers about 150,000 clones, with 93% appearing a single time and approximately 2.5% taken by the ten largest. Input material: blood. Source of these receptors: a man in his fifties or sixties in good health. The CDR3 runs from the conserved cysteine through the conserved F or W. Fields, in order: J gene, D gene, V gene, CDR3 length, clone size, CDR3 DNA, CDR3 protein. The D gene is left open where the match is weak. Size is omitted from some rows. Given values are once, few, many or a class for expanded clones.

j_call: TRBJ2-6; d_call: .; v_call: TRBV29-1; cdr3_length: 12; clone_size: .; cdr3_nt: TGCAGCGTGGCAACTGGGGCCAACGTCCTGACTTTC; cdr3_aa: CSVATGANVLTF
j_call: TRBJ1-4; d_call: .; v_call: TRBV2; cdr3_length: 13; clone_size: .; cdr3_nt: TGTGCCAGCACCGGACTGCCTAATGAAAAACTGTTTTTT; cdr3_aa: CASTGLPNEKLFF
j_call: TRBJ2-1; d_call: .; v_call: TRBV2; cdr3_length: 12; clone_size: once; cdr3_nt: TGTGCCAGCAGTGAACCGAGGAATGAGCAGTTCTTC; cdr3_aa: CASSEPRNEQFF
j_call: TRBJ1-2; d_call: TRBD1; v_call: TRBV5-8; cdr3_length: 14; clone_size: .; cdr3_nt: TGTGCCAGCAGCTTGGGAAAGACAGGGCGCGGCTACACCTTC; cdr3_aa: CASSLGKTGRGYTF
j_call: TRBJ2-7; d_call: .; v_call: TRBV3-1/TRBV3-2; cdr3_length: 14; clone_size: once; cdr3_nt: TGTGCCAGCAGCCAAGAGATGCCCCCCTACGAGCAGTACTTC; cdr3_aa: CASSQEMPPYEQYF
j_call: TRBJ1-1; d_call: TRBD1; v_call: TRBV2; cdr3_length: 13; clone_size: .; cdr3_nt: TGTGCCAGCAGTGACGACTACAGGGGTGAAGCTTTCTTT; cdr3_aa: CASSDDYRGEAFF
j_call: TRBJ2-1; d_call: TRBD2; v_call: TRBV9; cdr3_length: 16; clone_size: .; cdr3_nt: TGTGCCAGCAGCGTAGGGGCGGGAGGCCCCTACAATGAGCAGTTCTTC; cdr3_aa: CASSVGAGGPYNEQFF
j_call: TRBJ2-2; d_call: .; v_call: TRBV6-4; cdr3_length: 14; clone_size: once; cdr3_nt: TGTGCCAGCAGTGACAGATGGGGGGCCGGGGAGCTGTTTTTT; cdr3_aa: CASSDRWGAGELFF
j_call: TRBJ2-7; d_call: TRBD1; v_call: TRBV28; cdr3_length: 15; clone_size: .; cdr3_nt: TGTGCCAGCAGAGCAACAGGGGGAAATCTCTACGAGCAGTACTTC; cdr3_aa: CASRATGGNLYEQYF
j_call: TRBJ2-3; d_call: TRBD1; v_call: TRBV18; cdr3_length: 14; clone_size: .; cdr3_nt: TGTGCCAGCTCATCCGACAGGGTATTGGATACGCAGTATTTT; cdr3_aa: CASSSDRVLDTQYF
j_call: TRBJ2-1; d_call: .; v_call: TRBV3-1/TRBV3-2; cdr3_length: 14; clone_size: .; cdr3_nt: TGTGCCAGCAGCTCCCGGGTAGGGGGGAATGAGCAGTTCTTC; cdr3_aa: CASSSRVGGNEQFF
j_call: TRBJ2-5; d_call: TRBD2; v_call: TRBV4-1; cdr3_length: 18; clone_size: .; cdr3_nt: TGCGCCAGCAGCCAGCGAATCCCCGGGACTAGCGGGAGCGAGACCCAGTACTTC; cdr3_aa: CASSQRIPGTSGSETQYF
j_call: TRBJ2-5; d_call: .; v_call: TRBV7-3; cdr3_length: 14; clone_size: .; cdr3_nt: TGTGCCAGCAGCCCGGGACTTCTGGGGGAGACCCAGTACTTC; cdr3_aa: CASSPGLLGETQYF
j_call: TRBJ2-3; d_call: .; v_call: TRBV5-4; cdr3_length: 15; clone_size: .; cdr3_nt: TGTGCCAGCAGCTTCAGCGGTGCCCGCACAGATACGCAGTATTTT; cdr3_aa: CASSFSGARTDTQYF
j_call: TRBJ2-1; d_call: .; v_call: TRBV30; cdr3_length: 13; clone_size: once; cdr3_nt: TGTGCCTGGAACCGGGACGGGCATGGGGAGCAGTTCTTC; cdr3_aa: CAWNRDGHGEQFF
j_call: TRBJ2-5; d_call: .; v_call: TRBV5-5; cdr3_length: 13; clone_size: .; cdr3_nt: TGTGCCAGCAGCCTCCTAGTGACAGAGACCCAGTACTTC; cdr3_aa: CASSLLVTETQYF
j_call: TRBJ1-5; d_call: .; v_call: TRBV19; cdr3_length: 15; clone_size: few; cdr3_nt: TGTGCCAGTACCTACGGGACACTAAGCAATCAGCCCCAGCATTTT; cdr3_aa: CASTYGTLSNQPQHF
j_call: TRBJ2-5; d_call: .; v_call: TRBV5-1; cdr3_length: 14; clone_size: .; cdr3_nt: TGCGCCAGCAGCTTGGAAGGCAGGGGCGAGACCCAGTACTTC; cdr3_aa: CASSLEGRGETQYF
j_call: TRBJ2-7; d_call: .; v_call: TRBV10-3; cdr3_length: 14; clone_size: .; cdr3_nt: TGTGCCATCAGTGAGTCCAAGGGGACCTCTGAGCAGTACTTC; cdr3_aa: CAISESKGTSEQYF
j_call: TRBJ2-5; d_call: .; v_call: TRBV28; cdr3_length: 13; clone_size: .; cdr3_nt: TGTGCCAGCAGTGAGGGGTCCGAAGAGACCCAGTACTTC; cdr3_aa: CASSEGSEETQYF
j_call: TRBJ2-7; d_call: TRBD2; v_call: TRBV7-6; cdr3_length: 16; clone_size: .; cdr3_nt: TGTGCCAGCAGCTCAGGACTAGTAGGCCCCTCCTACGAGCAGTACTTC; cdr3_aa: CASSSGLVGPSYEQYF
j_call: TRBJ2-1; d_call: .; v_call: TRBV28; cdr3_length: 13; clone_size: .; cdr3_nt: TGTGCCAGCAGTTTAGAACAGTACAATGAGCAGTTCTTC; cdr3_aa: CASSLEQYNEQFF
j_call: TRBJ2-7; d_call: TRBD2; v_call: TRBV4-1; cdr3_length: 16; clone_size: .; cdr3_nt: TGCGCCAGCAGGCGGGAGGCTAGCGGGAGATTGGGCGAGCAGTACTTC; cdr3_aa: CASRREASGRLGEQYF
j_call: TRBJ1-5; d_call: .; v_call: TRBV6-5; cdr3_length: 15; clone_size: .; cdr3_nt: TGTGCCAGCAGTCCGGTGGGGGCGCTTAGCCAGCCCCAGCATTTT; cdr3_aa: CASSPVGALSQPQHF
j_call: TRBJ2-2; d_call: .; v_call: TRBV27; cdr3_length: 15; clone_size: .; cdr3_nt: TGTGCCAGCAGTTTAATGGGGCTAGGCACCGGGGAGCTGTTTTTT; cdr3_aa: CASSLMGLGTGELFF
j_call: TRBJ2-7; d_call: .; v_call: TRBV19; cdr3_length: 13; clone_size: .; cdr3_nt: TGTGCCAGTAGTCCAAGGGGGGCCGTCCAGCAGTACTTC; cdr3_aa: CASSPRGAVQQYF
j_call: TRBJ1-1; d_call: TRBD1; v_call: TRBV27; cdr3_length: 14; clone_size: .; cdr3_nt: TGTGCCAGCAGAACAATGACAGGGAAGTTTGAAGCTTTCTTT; cdr3_aa: CASRTMTGKFEAFF
j_call: TRBJ1-5; d_call: .; v_call: TRBV28; cdr3_length: 14; clone_size: .; cdr3_nt: TGTGCCAGCATAATCCGGGCATCGGGTGCGCCCCAGCATTTT; cdr3_aa: CASIIRASGAPQHF
j_call: TRBJ2-3; d_call: .; v_call: TRBV3-1/TRBV3-2; cdr3_length: 19; clone_size: .; cdr3_nt: TGTGCCAGCAGCCAAGGGGTTAGGTTCGGGGGACAAAAACGGGATACGCAGTATTTT; cdr3_aa: CASSQGVRFGGQKRDTQYF
j_call: TRBJ1-1; d_call: .; v_call: TRBV7-9; cdr3_length: 15; clone_size: .; cdr3_nt: TGTGCCAGCAGCTTAGCCGGGTCCATGAACACTGAAGCTTTCTTT; cdr3_aa: CASSLAGSMNTEAFF
j_call: TRBJ1-1; d_call: .; v_call: TRBV6-6; cdr3_length: 12; clone_size: .; cdr3_nt: TGTGCCGGATGCGACAGGAACACTGAAGCTTTCTTT; cdr3_aa: CAGCDRNTEAFF
j_call: TRBJ1-5; d_call: .; v_call: TRBV11-2; cdr3_length: 15; clone_size: .; cdr3_nt: TGTGCCAGCAGCCAAGGGGTCGGGGGCAATCAGCCCCAGCATTTT; cdr3_aa: CASSQGVGGNQPQHF
j_call: TRBJ1-2; d_call: TRBD1; v_call: TRBV28; cdr3_length: 14; clone_size: .; cdr3_nt: TGTGCCAGCAGTTTACCAGGACAGGGGCTTGGCTACACCTTC; cdr3_aa: CASSLPGQGLGYTF
j_call: TRBJ2-7; d_call: TRBD2; v_call: TRBV5-1; cdr3_length: 16; clone_size: .; cdr3_nt: TGCGCCAGCAGCTTGGGGCTACTAGCGGGAGGTAGCAAGCAGTACTTC; cdr3_aa: CASSLGLLAGGSKQYF
j_call: TRBJ2-2; d_call: .; v_call: TRBV14; cdr3_length: 13; clone_size: .; cdr3_nt: TGTGCCAGCAGCCAAGTACTAGCCGGGGAGCTGTTTTTT; cdr3_aa: CASSQVLAGELFF
j_call: TRBJ2-5; d_call: .; v_call: TRBV7-3; cdr3_length: 15; clone_size: once; cdr3_nt: TGTGCCAGCAGTTCCCGACCCAATAGTCGAGAGACCCAGTACTTC; cdr3_aa: CASSSRPNSRETQYF
j_call: TRBJ1-1; d_call: .; v_call: TRBV6-5; cdr3_length: 14; clone_size: .; cdr3_nt: TGTGCCAGCAGTTATCAGGGGTTGAACACTGAAGCTTTCTTT; cdr3_aa: CASSYQGLNTEAFF
j_call: TRBJ2-7; d_call: TRBD2; v_call: TRBV3-1/TRBV3-2; cdr3_length: 15; clone_size: .; cdr3_nt: TGTGCCAGCAGCCAAGGGCTAGCGGGAGGGGTCGAGCAGTACTTC; cdr3_aa: CASSQGLAGGVEQYF
j_call: TRBJ1-1; d_call: .; v_call: TRBV5-1; cdr3_length: 17; clone_size: .; cdr3_nt: TGCGCCAGCAGGCCTCCGGGGGCCCGAAAAATGAGGACTGAAGCTTTCTTT; cdr3_aa: CASRPPGARKMRTEAFF
j_call: TRBJ2-5; d_call: .; v_call: TRBV28; cdr3_length: 16; clone_size: .; cdr3_nt: TGTGCCTCTAAACATGGGGGGGCGGGAGATGGAGAGACCCAGTACTTC; cdr3_aa: CASKHGGAGDGETQYF
j_call: TRBJ2-6; d_call: TRBD1; v_call: TRBV15; cdr3_length: 16; clone_size: .; cdr3_nt: TGTGCCACCAGCGAGGACAGGGCTTCTGGGGCCAACGTCCTGACTTTC; cdr3_aa: CATSEDRASGANVLTF